This is a list of T cell receptor beta chains from one sample in a study of naive and memory T cell subsets. From the UMI-ligation and nested PCR reads, TCRdb called clonotypes with MiXCR, one entry per CDR3 protein. The table records 95,000 to 150,000 distinct CDR3 sequences, 36% of them present only once. Sequencing was done on a sample of central memory CD4+ T cells from blood. Receptor source: a human donor in good health. Both conserved end residues are part of each CDR3. D genes are given only for firm matches. Expanded clones get a size class; other rows say once, few or many, or leave the size out.

>TRBV20-1|TRBD1|.|TRBJ1-1
CSGEQPTGFTEAFF
>TRBV2|.|.|TRBJ2-1
CASSRENRANEQFF
>TRBV18|.|.|TRBJ1-5
CASSHTDRSNQPQHF
>TRBV20-1|.|.|TRBJ1-2
CSARTEDIYGYTF
>TRBV27|TRBD2|few|TRBJ2-1
CATTKNGLVMNEQFF
>TRBV20-1|.|.|TRBJ1-5
CSARLDKGSGQPQHF
>TRBV5-1|TRBD1|few|TRBJ2-3
CASSYTGTGVGDTQYF
>TRBV18|.|few|TRBJ2-1
CASSPQPTGGNEQFF
>TRBV7-7|.|.|TRBJ2-1
CASSLAGNINEQFF
>TRBV4-1|.|.|TRBJ2-4
CASSQPTDTLAKNIQYF
>TRBV7-6|.|many|TRBJ2-7
CASSLGDSRYEQYF
>TRBV20-1|TRBD1|many|TRBJ2-1
CSARGFNRGDNEQFF
>TRBV10-3|TRBD2|few|TRBJ2-1
CAISSPRASGRSYNEQFF
>TRBV12-3/TRBV12-4|.|.|TRBJ2-5
CASSYRGGPETQYF
>TRBV7-9|.|once|TRBJ1-6
CASSPGLYWEVGSPLHF
>TRBV20-1|TRBD1|few|TRBJ2-2
CSAREPTGGYVTGELFF
>TRBV7-9|.|once|TRBJ1-1
CASSYGTYMNTEAFF
>TRBV29-1|.|.|TRBJ2-1
CSVRELYNEQFF
>TRBV15|.|.|TRBJ2-4
CATSRDLIGTVAKNIQYF
>TRBV4-1|.|many|TRBJ2-7
CASSPPARTYEQYF
>TRBV14|.|.|TRBJ1-6
CASSRPFGTRNNSPLHF
>TRBV28|.|few|TRBJ2-1
CASTPTGYNEQFF
>TRBV27|.|.|TRBJ1-3
CASSFLPIRGNTIYF
>TRBV27|.|.|TRBJ1-5
CASSTHNQPQHF
>TRBV19|TRBD1|few|TRBJ1-4
CASSGQENNEKLFF
>TRBV11-2|TRBD2|.|TRBJ2-3
CASSFGLVSDTQYF
>TRBV5-1|TRBD1|.|TRBJ2-7
CASSPHRGLDEQYF
>TRBV3-1|.|few|TRBJ2-2
CASSQVLGAGELFF
>TRBV7-8|.|.|TRBJ2-7
CASSRYRYEQYF
>TRBV20-1|TRBD1|.|TRBJ1-6
CSAKQPGTGDSPLHF
>TRBV12-3/TRBV12-4|.|few|TRBJ1-6
CASSLALMISYNSPLHF
>TRBV19|.|.|TRBJ2-1
CASKSQGGGNEQFF
>TRBV5-1|.|.|TRBJ2-1
CASSLATMTETGYEQFF
>TRBV28|.|.|TRBJ1-4
CASSSQNEKLFF
>TRBV28|TRBD1|.|TRBJ2-5
CASREQGAGQETQYF
>TRBV6-6|.|.|TRBJ2-1
CASSSNGPWQFF
>TRBV7-2|.|once|TRBJ2-7
CASSLGSDRPYEQYF
>TRBV12-3/TRBV12-4|.|.|TRBJ1-4
CASSPHFGGAKGLAEKLFF
>TRBV28|TRBD2|.|TRBJ2-5
CASSYREGRQETQYF
>TRBV6-5|.|.|TRBJ1-2
CASSYSKVARINYGYTF
>TRBV6-2/TRBV6-3|.|few|TRBJ2-2
CASRTGLMNTGELFF
>TRBV6-2/TRBV6-3|.|.|TRBJ1-1
CASSFNREGAEAFF
>TRBV27|TRBD2|.|TRBJ2-7
CASSSSRGGLSSYEQYF
>TRBV20-1|.|.|TRBJ1-1
CSARDRLTASPEAFF
>TRBV6-2/TRBV6-3|.|.|TRBJ1-5
CASSYGGVSAAQHF
>TRBV3-1|TRBD2|.|TRBJ2-3
CASSPRSGGSGDTQYF
>TRBV7-2|.|.|TRBJ1-6
CASSLDYSRGRSRSRPLHF
>TRBV11-2|TRBD2|.|TRBJ2-3
CASSSLAGGPRDTQYF
>TRBV18|.|.|TRBJ2-5
CASSPLGGAVQETQYF
>TRBV28|.|.|TRBJ2-5
CASSLGRVAETQYF
>TRBV12-3/TRBV12-4|TRBD2|few|TRBJ2-3
CASTLAGVASTDTQYF
>TRBV7-9|TRBD1|.|TRBJ2-7
CASSLKQGAYEQYF
>TRBV13|.|.|TRBJ1-5
CASSYHRNQPQHF
>TRBV20-1|.|.|TRBJ1-1
CSARVQRDTEAFF
>TRBV20-1|TRBD2|many|TRBJ2-1
CSASRTSVDNEQFF
>TRBV29-1|.|.|TRBJ2-5
CSVEFPQGLGETQYF
>TRBV18|.|.|TRBJ1-4
CASSPGGVGEKLFF